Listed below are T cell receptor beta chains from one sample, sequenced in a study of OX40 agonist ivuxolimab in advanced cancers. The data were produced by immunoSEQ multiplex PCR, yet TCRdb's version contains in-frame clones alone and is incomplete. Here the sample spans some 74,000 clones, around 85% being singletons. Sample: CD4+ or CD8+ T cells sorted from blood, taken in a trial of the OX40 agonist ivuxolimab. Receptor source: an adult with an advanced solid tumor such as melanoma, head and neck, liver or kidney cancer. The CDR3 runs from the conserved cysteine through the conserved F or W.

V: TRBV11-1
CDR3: CASSLGTGLVYEQYF

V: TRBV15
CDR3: CATSGGTRSDYEQYF

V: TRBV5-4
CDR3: CASSLDTGATEAFF

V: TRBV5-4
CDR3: CASRTGVDYGYTF

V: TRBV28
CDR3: CASSLGGGVNEQFF

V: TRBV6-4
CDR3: CASSDTRDAEAFF

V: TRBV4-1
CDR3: CASSQGIGDIYEQYF

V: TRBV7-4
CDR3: CASSLFFTDTQYF

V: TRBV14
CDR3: CASSQNRGRNEKLFF

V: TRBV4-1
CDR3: CASSQVSSGRAERNEQFF

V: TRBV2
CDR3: CASSLSLGDTQYF

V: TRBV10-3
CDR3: CAISEAPATDTQYF

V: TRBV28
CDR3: CASRGAGRVDEQFF

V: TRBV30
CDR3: CAWTRGGEQYF

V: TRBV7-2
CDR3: CASSHYAGLNQPQHF

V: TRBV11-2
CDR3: CASSFLGDAGNEQFF

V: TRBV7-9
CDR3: CAIDDTSTDTQYF

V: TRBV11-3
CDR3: CASARGGSTDTQYF

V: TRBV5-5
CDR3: CASSLVPPSSYNEQFF

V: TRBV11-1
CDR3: CASSLGRQTDTQYF

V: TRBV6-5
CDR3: CASSTSPTDTQYF

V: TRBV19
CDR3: CASSIGGPPQFF

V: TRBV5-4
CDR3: CASSNPGTGNYEQYF

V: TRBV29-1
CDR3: CSVGPASGSLNEQFF

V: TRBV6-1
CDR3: CASRRDYRGDEQYF

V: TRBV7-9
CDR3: CASSSLAGTSSYNEQFF

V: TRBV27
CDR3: CASSLSSDAYYEQYF

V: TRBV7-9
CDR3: CASSSEYEQYF

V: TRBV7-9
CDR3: CASSFILGEQFF

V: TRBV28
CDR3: CASGSERGRYEQYF

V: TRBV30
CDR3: CAWSAELTENEKLFF

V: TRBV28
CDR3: CASSSTLRVPRVYEQYF

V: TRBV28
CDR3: CASTSGSAYNEQFF

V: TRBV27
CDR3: CASSTATRTGELFF

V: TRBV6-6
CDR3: CASRFLARDSNEQFF

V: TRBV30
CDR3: CAWSGPSGYTF